This T cell receptor beta chain emerged from a study of CD8 T cells in ankylosing spondylitis. Germline V gene lookup returns CDR1 SQVTM and CDR2 ANQGSEA. The CDR3 is 16 residues long. The V end was cut by 4 bases, the J end by 0 bases, with 17 bases between. General study results and limits: Within ankylosing spondylitis blood, a TCR beta motif made up of several highly homologous variants appeared to be characteristic.

MiXCR, run by TCRdb on the 5' RACE reads, gives a single entry per CDR3 protein. The sample has some 140,000 distinct CDR3 sequences, 17% seen once. This clonotype was counted at least ten times. Its antigen remains unknown. The TCR sequence derives from a male donor with ankylosing spondylitis. Sequenced input: blood, either unsorted or a sorted T cell fraction (not recorded which). This chain joins TRBV29-1 and TRBJ2-3; D remains ambiguous. CDR3 region: CSVVPIPDSSTDTQYF. CDR3 nucleotide sequence: TGCAGCGTTGTTCCCATACCCGATTCTAGCACAGATACGCAGTATTTT.